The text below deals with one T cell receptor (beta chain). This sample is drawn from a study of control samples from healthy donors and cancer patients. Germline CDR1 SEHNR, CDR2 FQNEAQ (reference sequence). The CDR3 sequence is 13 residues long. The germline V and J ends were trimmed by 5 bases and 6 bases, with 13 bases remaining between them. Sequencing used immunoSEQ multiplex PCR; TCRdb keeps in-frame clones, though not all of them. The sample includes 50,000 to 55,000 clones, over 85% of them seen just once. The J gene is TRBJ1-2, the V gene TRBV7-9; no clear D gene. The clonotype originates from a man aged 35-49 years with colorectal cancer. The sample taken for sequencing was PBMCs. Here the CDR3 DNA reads TGTGCCAGCAGCGCTCCCGGATCGGATGGCTACACCTTC. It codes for CASSAPGSDGYTF.